A few counts support the clone carrying this TCR beta chain. Its antigen is unknown. TCRdb itself ran the reads through MiXCR, one entry per CDR3 protein. The sample has nearly 700,000 distinct CDR3 sequences, around 31% seen once; the top ten hold roughly 18%. The J segment lost 1 base and the V segment lost 8 bases, leaving 13 bases of the junction unmatched. The CDR3 sequence is 16 residues long. The V gene's germline CDR1 is SGHAT and CDR2 FQNNGV. The data stem from a study of T cell repertoires in cytomegalovirus infection. The receptor was isolated from a human donor in good health (CMV status not recorded). Some clones in this sample may be carry-over from other donors' samples. The chain has TRBV11-2 and TRBJ1-1, with TRBD1 matching 7 bases. Sequenced here: cultured PBMCs, sampled from culture after CMV antigen stimulation. The DNA of the CDR3 is TGTGCCAGCGGACCTACTCCCCGGACAGGGAACACTGAAGCTTTCTTT. It yields the protein CASGPTPRTGNTEAFF.